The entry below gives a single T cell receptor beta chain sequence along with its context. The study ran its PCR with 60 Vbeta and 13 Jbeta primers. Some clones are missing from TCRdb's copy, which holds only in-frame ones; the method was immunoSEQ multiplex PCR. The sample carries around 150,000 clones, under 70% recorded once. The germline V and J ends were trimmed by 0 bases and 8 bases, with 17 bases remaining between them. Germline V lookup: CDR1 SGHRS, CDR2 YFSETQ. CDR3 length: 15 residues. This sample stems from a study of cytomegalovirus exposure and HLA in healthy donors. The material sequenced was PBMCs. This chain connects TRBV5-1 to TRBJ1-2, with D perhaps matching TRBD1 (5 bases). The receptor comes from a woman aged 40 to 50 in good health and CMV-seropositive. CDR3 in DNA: TGCGCCAGCAGCTTGGATGTCGGGGGGTTCGGGGGCTACACCTTC. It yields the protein CASSLDVGGFGGYTF.